This T cell receptor beta chain was profiled in a study of cytomegalovirus exposure and HLA in healthy donors (dated by TCRdb to 2016 to 2017). As for the study more broadly: The 650 to 800 repertoires of the first cohort and the roughly 110 validation repertoires were produced on the same platform, according to a later analysis. The study aimed to test whether signatures of past pathogen exposure could be identified by cataloging public T cell receptors. Along with the roughly 670-subject first cohort, a separate validation cohort of approximately 110 different subjects was used. To predict cytomegalovirus infection status, the study brought together high-throughput TCR immunosequencing, statistical association of individual TCRs with disease status, and machine learning. General findings and caveats noted by the study authors: The classifier was reported to diagnose cytomegalovirus status with high specificity and sensitivity in both the original and validation cohorts. A later analysis had no HLA typing for the validation cohort, so co-occurrence there was scored across all 130 or so repertoires. In vitro tests confirmed that a few of the cytomegalovirus-associated TCR beta chains recognize cytomegalovirus antigens. Of the cluster scores, roughly 95% were above 0 in a later analysis, which found that TCRs clustered in the first cohort also tended to co-occur in the 130 or so validation repertoires. Across donors, most TCR sequences were observed very rarely, whereas some public TCRs were present in many individuals. The study listed 150 to 200 TCR beta chains as associated with cytomegalovirus. According to the authors, the approach could potentially be generalized to other disease states and immunological phenotypes.

Donors formed part of the validation cohort, which comprised approximately 130 subjects and was distinct from the first cohort of 550 to 850 subjects. A remark on this clone: What antigen it recognizes has not been identified. Nothing much larger sits one base from this clone, and base qualities are not available.

Receptors were amplified or captured by the immunoSEQ multiplex PCR assay. From the authors' description of their analysis: A statistical classification framework was developed to diagnose cytomegalovirus status using the catalog of TCR beta chain sequences. The table was pulled from immuneACCESS by TCRdb, which kept in-frame rearrangements only. Such tables lose some clones; where checked, under half of the loss comes from unresolved V genes, and the rest has no known cause. V and J calls and clone size come straight from that table; D and trimming were deduced from the DNA. Here the sample has about 220,000 clones; approximately 87% occur a single time. Around 2.6% of the sample is taken by the ten largest. Reading from cysteine to phenylalanine, the CDR3 counts 15 amino acids. Left in the record is the CDR3 DNA by itself, 45 bases read in frame from the first base.

The receptor was derived from a man aged 18 to 30 in good health and CMV-seronegative. The source material was PBMCs. Here the chain combines TRBV21-1 and TRBJ2-7; the table's D call of TRBD2 was not tested on the DNA. TRBV21-1 has pseudogene status. The nucleotide sequence reads TGTGCCAGCAGAAGCCCCCGGGACTCCGAGTACGAGCAGTACTTC. The resulting protein is CASRSPRDSEYEQYF.